This entry lists 17 T cell receptor beta chains sequenced from one sample in a study of blood T cell repertoires in COVID-19. Sequencing used immunoSEQ multiplex PCR; TCRdb keeps in-frame clones, though not all of them. Of under 300,000 clones in the sample, nearly 90% were seen once. The sample taken for sequencing was PBMCs or T cells enriched from blood (not recorded which). The origin of the receptors is a woman in her thirties who had recovered from COVID-19.

CDR3 DNA sequence: TGTGCCAGCAGCTTATTAGGGGGCGGCATGAACACTGAAGCTTTCTTT. This encodes CASSLLGGGMNTEAFF. J is TRBJ1-1 and V is TRBV7-6; 7 bases map to TRBD1. V was clipped by 2 bases and J by 0 bases; unmatched bases: 6. The germline CDR1 and CDR2 sequences are SGHVS and FNYEAQ. The CDR3 is made up of 16 amino acids.

The V and J genes are TRBV7-2 and TRBJ2-1; 10 nucleotides line up with TRBD2. The CDR3 is made up of 14 amino acids. CDR1 SGHTA and CDR2 FQGNSA come from the germline V gene. V lost 7 bases to trimming and J lost 10 bases; unmatched junction nucleotides: 10. Written as DNA, the CDR3 is TGTGCCAGCACCCCGGGGCTAGCGGGAGTCGAGCAGTTCTTC. It yields the protein CASTPGLAGVEQFF. The complete variable domain, with remaining parts taken from reference TRBV7-2 and TRBJ2-1, reads GAGVSQSPSNKVTEKGKDVELRCDPISGHTALYWYRQSLGQGLEFLIYFQGNSAPDKSGLPSDRFSAERTGGSVSTLTIQRTQQEDSAVYLCASTPGLAGVEQFFGPGTRLTVL.

The genes are TRBV7-2 and TRBJ1-4, with 10 nucleotides matching TRBD1. CDR3 length: 13 amino acids. V gave up 6 bases and J gave up 7 bases; unmatched junction bases: 2. Germline CDR1 and CDR2: SGHTA and FQGNSA. The CDR3 spells CASRDRGSEKLFF. CDR3 in DNA: TGTGCCAGCAGGGACAGGGGGAGTGAAAAACTGTTTTTT.

This chain uses TRBV28 with TRBJ1-1; TRBD1 aligns across 8 bases. The CDR3 consists of 16 residues. Germline CDR1 reads MDHEN; CDR2 reads SYDVKM. V was clipped by 5 bases and J by 4 bases; unmatched bases: 12. CDR3: CASSLPSGGASTEAFF. CDR3 sequence (DNA): TGTGCCAGCAGTCTCCCCTCAGGGGGCGCGAGCACTGAAGCTTTCTTT.

This clone was seen just once. V gene TRBV6-5 combines with J gene TRBJ2-7, with TRBD1 as a possible D gene (5 bases). Trimming took off 4 bases at V and 9 bases at J, with 13 bases between the two ends. The CDR3 is 12 residues long. Germline CDR1 and CDR2: MNHEY and SVGAGI. The CDR3 protein is CASSWIEGAQYF. CDR3 coding DNA: TGTGCCAGCAGTTGGATAGAAGGGGCGCAGTACTTC.

The gene calls are TRBV7-2 and TRBJ2-5; D is ambiguous. The CDR3 contains 13 residues. The germline V and J ends were trimmed by 3 bases and 1 base, with 6 bases remaining between them. Germline CDR1 reads SGHTA; CDR2 reads FQGNSA. The CDR3 loop reads CASSLEIQETQYF. The CDR3 DNA is TGTGCCAGCAGCTTGGAGATCCAAGAGACCCAGTACTTC.

This clone appeared once. Other DNA sequences in this specimen translate into the identical CDR3. The chain combines TRBV28 with TRBJ1-5; D is possibly TRBD1 (6 bases). Germline CDR1 MDHEN, CDR2 SYDVKM. The V gene lost 3 bases and the J gene lost 2 bases, with 8 bases spanning the gap. The CDR3 is 14 amino acids. The CDR3 DNA follows: TGTGCCAGCAGTTTCAGGGGAGGCAATCAGCCCCAGCATTTT. Amino acid sequence: CASSFRGGNQPQHF.

The rearrangement joins TRBV28 to TRBJ2-7; 9 nucleotides line up with TRBD2. The germline CDR1 and CDR2 sequences are MDHEN and SYDVKM. The CDR3 totals 15 residues. The ends lost 3 bases at V and 5 bases at J; junction bases unmatched: 8. DNA for the CDR3: TGTGCCAGCAGTTTGCGGGAGGGCCTGAAAAACGAGCAGTACTTC. Residues: CASSLREGLKNEQYF.

This clone was recorded a few times. J is TRBJ1-1 and V is TRBV28, with D maybe TRBD1 (6 bases). From germline, CDR1 is MDHEN and CDR2 SYDVKM. V gave up 5 bases and J gave up 5 bases, with 18 bases separating them. This CDR3 comprises 15 residues. CDR3: CASSAMQGRATEAFF. As DNA, the CDR3 is TGTGCCAGCAGTGCAATGCAGGGGCGTGCGACTGAAGCTTTCTTT.

This chain connects TRBV27 to TRBJ1-1, with D hard to call. The germline CDR1 and CDR2 sequences are MNHEY and SMNVEV (reference sequence). V lost 5 bases to trimming and J lost 4 bases, with 17 bases between them. The CDR3 has 15 residues. This CDR3 is CASSLTPGVGTEAFF. In nucleotides, the CDR3 is TGTGCCAGCAGTCTAACCCCCGGGGTAGGCACTGAAGCTTTCTTT.

The V and J genes are TRBV9 and TRBJ2-7; TRBD2 agrees at 8 bases. The V gene's germline CDR1 is SGDLS and CDR2 YYNGEE. The CDR3 sequence is 15 residues long. The ends lost 4 bases at V and 3 bases at J; junction bases unmatched: 9. This chain's CDR3 is CASSPRLSGSYEQYF. As DNA, the CDR3 is TGTGCCAGCAGCCCAAGACTGAGCGGGAGCTACGAGCAGTACTTC. The variable domain in full, with the rest retrieved from reference TRBV9 and TRBJ2-7, is DSGVTQTPKHLITATGQRVTLRCSPRSGDLSVYWYQQSLDQGLQFLIQYYNGEERAKGNILERFSAQQFPDLHSELNLSSLELGDSALYFCASSPRLSGSYEQYFGPGTRLTVT.

The chain carries TRBV5-6 and TRBJ2-7; no firm D call. V was clipped by 0 bases and J by 0 bases, with 4 bases between them. CDR1 and CDR2 (germline): SGHDT, YYEEEE. This CDR3 comprises 13 residues. CDR3 nucleotides: TGTGCCAGCAGCTTGGCCAGCTCCTACGAGCAGTACTTC. It codes for CASSLASSYEQYF.

V usage is TRBV4-1 and J usage is TRBJ2-7; weak D call: TRBD1 (5 bases). CDR3 length: 20 amino acids. The ends were cut back, 2 bases at V and 4 bases at J, with 30 bases in the middle. The germline gives CDR1 MGHRA, CDR2 YSYEKL. The CDR3 DNA reads as TGCGCCAGCAGCCAACTGTGGTCAAGGGGCACCATCCCGACACTTTACGAGCAGTACTTC. Its protein is CASSQLWSRGTIPTLYEQYF.

The V call is TRBV10-3, the J call TRBJ1-2; 9 nucleotides line up with TRBD1. The CDR3 is 15 residues long. Germline lookup yields CDR1 ENHRY and CDR2 SYGVKD. Trimming at V came to 3 bases and at J to 7 bases, leaving 9 bases not matched to a gene. This chain's CDR3 is CAISEATGGAGGYTF. The CDR3 nucleotides read TGTGCCATCAGTGAAGCTACAGGGGGCGCGGGTGGCTACACCTTC.

This clone occurred once. The rearrangement uses TRBV9 and TRBJ2-3; maybe TRBD2 (6 bases). V gave up 1 base and J gave up 2 bases, with 14 bases separating them. Per the germline V gene, CDR1 is SGDLS and CDR2 is YYNGEE. The CDR3 runs 16 residues. In DNA, the CDR3 is TGTGCCAGCAGCGTACGACCGGGACTCAACACAGATACGCAGTATTTT. This sequence encodes CASSVRPGLNTDTQYF.

This chain connects TRBV6-2 or TRBV6-3 to TRBJ2-3, with 11 nucleotides matching TRBD1. Germline loops: CDR1 MNHEY, CDR2 SVGEGT. The V and J ends lost 2 bases and 2 bases, in that order; junction bases with no gene match: 9. The CDR3 contains 18 residues. CDR3 sequence reads: CASSYHPDRGQHTDTQYF. CDR3 in DNA: TGTGCCAGCAGTTACCACCCGGACAGGGGGCAACACACAGATACGCAGTATTTT.

The gene calls are TRBV2 and TRBJ1-2, with D perhaps matching TRBD1 (5 bases). Germline V gene data show CDR1 as SNHLY and CDR2 as FYNNEI. The CDR3 extends over 13 amino acids. The V end lost 4 bases, the J end lost 7 bases, and 13 bases lay between the germline ends. The CDR3 reads CASSVGGIGGYTF. CDR3 DNA sequence: TGTGCCAGCAGTGTTGGGGGGATAGGTGGCTACACCTTC.